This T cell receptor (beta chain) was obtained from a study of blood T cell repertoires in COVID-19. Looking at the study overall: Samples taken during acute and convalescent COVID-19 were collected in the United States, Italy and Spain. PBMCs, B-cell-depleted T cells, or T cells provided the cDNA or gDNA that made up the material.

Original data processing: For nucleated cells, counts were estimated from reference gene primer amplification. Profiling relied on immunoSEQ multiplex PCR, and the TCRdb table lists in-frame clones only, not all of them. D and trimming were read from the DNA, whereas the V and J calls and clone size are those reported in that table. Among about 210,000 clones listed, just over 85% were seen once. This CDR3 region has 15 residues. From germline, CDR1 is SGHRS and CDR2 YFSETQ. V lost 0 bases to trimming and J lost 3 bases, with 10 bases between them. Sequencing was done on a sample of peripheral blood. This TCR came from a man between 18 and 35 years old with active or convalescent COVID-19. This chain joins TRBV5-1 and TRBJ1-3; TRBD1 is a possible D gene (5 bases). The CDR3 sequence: CASSLAAGGGNTIYF. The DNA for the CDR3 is TGCGCCAGCAGCTTGGCGGCCGGGGGTGGAAACACCATATATTTT.